A selection of T cell receptor beta chains follows, all from one sample in a study of neurological immune-mediated disorders. TCRdb itself ran the 5' RACE reads through MiXCR, one entry per CDR3 protein. The sample has approximately 82,000 distinct CDR3 sequences, just over 2.5% seen once. Sequenced: PBMCs. The receptor source for this set is a woman under 40 with multiple sclerosis. CDR3s include the opening cysteine and the closing phenylalanine or tryptophan. A D gene is named only where the DNA matches it firmly. Sizes are listed as once, few or many counts, or a class when the clone is expanded.

clone size	V gene	D gene	J gene	CDR3 protein	CDR3 DNA
many	TRBV7-7	TRBD2	TRBJ2-1	CASSLSGEDEQFF	TGTGCTAGCAGCTTGAGCGGGGAAGATGAGCAGTTCTTC
many	TRBV20-1	TRBD2	TRBJ2-1	CSALKPSGSYNEQFF	TGCAGTGCTCTGAAGCCTAGCGGATCCTACAATGAGCAGTTCTTC
many	TRBV11-1	TRBD1	TRBJ1-2	CASSRQGDYGYTF	TGTGCCAGCAGCCGACAGGGAGACTATGGCTACACCTTC
many	TRBV7-9	TRBD2	TRBJ2-2	CASRPGLAGVFAGELFF	TGTGCCAGCAGGCCCGGACTAGCGGGAGTCTTTGCCGGGGAGCTGTTTTTT
many	TRBV5-1	-	TRBJ2-6	CASSPTGSGGYSGANVLTF	TGCGCCAGCAGCCCTACAGGGTCTGGAGGATACTCTGGGGCCAACGTCCTGACTTTC
many	TRBV5-1	-	TRBJ2-1	CASSVYRIYNEQFF	TGCGCCAGCAGCGTATACAGAATATACAATGAGCAGTTCTTC
many	TRBV10-3	TRBD2	TRBJ2-2	CAISAGLAAELFF	TGTGCCATCAGTGCCGGTCTAGCGGCCGAGCTGTTTTTT
many	TRBV19	-	TRBJ1-5	CASSPGGGYNQPQHF	TGTGCCAGTAGCCCCGGGGGGGGCTACAATCAGCCCCAGCATTTT
many	TRBV6-1	-	TRBJ2-3	CASSEVERRSTDTQYF	TGTGCCAGCAGTGAAGTCGAGCGGCGCAGCACAGATACGCAGTATTTT
many	TRBV29-1	-	TRBJ2-7	CSVVAAYEQYF	TGCAGCGTTGTGGCGGCCTACGAGCAGTACTTC
many	TRBV12-3/TRBV12-4	-	TRBJ1-2	CASSLLSGYGGYTF	TGTGCCAGCAGTTTATTGTCCGGGTACGGTGGCTACACCTTC
many	TRBV5-1	TRBD2	TRBJ2-7	CASRPSSGSRYEQYF	TGCGCCAGCAGGCCATCTAGCGGGAGTAGGTACGAGCAGTACTTC
many	TRBV29-1	-	TRBJ1-2	CSVEGGLIGYTF	TGCAGCGTTGAGGGAGGGCTGATTGGCTACACCTTC
many	TRBV27	TRBD1	TRBJ1-6	CASSARGTPYSPLHF	TGTGCCAGCAGTGCCAGGGGGACTCCGTATTCACCCCTCCACTTT
many	TRBV5-1	-	TRBJ1-6	CASSHVPRADSPLHF	TGCGCCAGCAGCCACGTTCCCAGGGCGGATTCACCCCTCCACTTT
many	TRBV9	-	TRBJ1-1	CASSPPEQAMNTEAFF	TGTGCCAGCAGCCCCCCGGAACAGGCTATGAACACTGAAGCTTTCTTT
many	TRBV6-5	-	TRBJ1-2	CASSSPVTNYGYTF	TGTGCCAGCAGTTCTCCCGTAACTAACTATGGCTACACCTTC
many	TRBV7-2	-	TRBJ1-1	CASSLFDTLNTEAFF	TGTGCCAGCAGTCTTTTCGACACCCTGAACACTGAAGCTTTCTTT
many	TRBV20-1	-	TRBJ2-3	CSADKKADKFTDTQYF	TGCAGTGCTGATAAGAAAGCGGACAAATTCACAGATACGCAGTATTTT
few	TRBV7-2	-	TRBJ2-3	CASSYSGQTDTQYF	TGTGCCAGCAGCTACTCGGGTCAAACAGATACGCAGTATTTT
many	TRBV3-1	-	TRBJ2-6	CASSQKTAGANVLTF	TGTGCCAGCAGCCAAAAGACAGCTGGGGCCAACGTCCTGACTTTC
many	TRBV6-5	TRBD1	TRBJ1-2	CASSSTDRALYGYTF	TGTGCCAGCAGTTCAACGGACAGGGCGCTCTATGGCTACACCTTC
many	TRBV5-1	-	TRBJ2-1	CASSVSPSSYNEQFF	TGCGCCAGCAGTGTATCCCCTAGCTCCTACAATGAGCAGTTCTTC
many	TRBV29-1	TRBD1	TRBJ1-2	CSVWEGAGYGYTF	TGCAGCGTGTGGGAGGGGGCCGGCTATGGCTACACCTTC
many	TRBV10-3	-	TRBJ2-5	CAISEQGGETQYF	TGTGCCATCAGTGAACAGGGTGGCGAGACCCAGTACTTC
many	TRBV5-1	-	TRBJ1-2	CASSSRRGVGDYGYTF	TGCGCCAGCAGCTCTCGTAGGGGAGTCGGCGACTATGGCTACACCTTC
many	TRBV20-1	TRBD2	TRBJ2-1	CSARDTQREHNEQFF	TGCAGTGCTAGGGATACCCAGCGGGAGCACAATGAGCAGTTCTTC
many	TRBV25-1	TRBD1	TRBJ1-1	CASSGQGSRAEAFF	TGTGCCAGCAGTGGACAGGGATCGAGGGCTGAAGCTTTCTTT
many	TRBV7-3	TRBD2	TRBJ2-1	CASSLGLAGSDEQFF	TGTGCCAGCAGCTTGGGACTAGCGGGATCGGATGAGCAGTTCTTC
many	TRBV6-5	-	TRBJ1-3	CASSYSVGYGAGNTIYF	TGTGCCAGCAGTTACTCGGTGGGGTACGGAGCTGGAAACACCATATATTTT
many	TRBV5-1	-	TRBJ2-7	CASSLLVGGANEQYF	TGCGCCAGCAGCTTGTTGGTCGGTGGGGCTAACGAGCAGTACTTC
many	TRBV5-1	-	TRBJ1-1	CASSASTVNTEAFF	TGCGCCAGCAGCGCATCGACAGTGAACACTGAAGCTTTCTTT
many	TRBV20-1	TRBD2	TRBJ2-1	CSARLGTSSYNEQFF	TGCAGTGCTAGACTGGGGACTAGCTCCTACAATGAGCAGTTCTTC
many	TRBV20-1	TRBD2	TRBJ2-7	CSASASGPYYEQYF	TGCAGTGCTAGTGCTAGCGGGCCGTACTACGAGCAGTACTTC
many	TRBV7-2	TRBD1	TRBJ1-6	CASSKRTGGSDSPLHF	TGTGCCAGCAGCAAACGGACAGGGGGGTCGGATTCACCCCTCCACTTT
many	TRBV18	-	TRBJ2-5	CASSPNAVQETQYF	TGTGCCAGCTCACCTAATGCCGTTCAAGAGACCCAGTACTTC
many	TRBV6-2/TRBV6-3	-	TRBJ2-1	CASSSNGGKSRNEQFF	TGTGCCAGCAGTTCTAATGGGGGCAAAAGTAGGAATGAGCAGTTCTTC
many	TRBV11-2	TRBD1	TRBJ2-6	CASSRDSSGANVLTF	TGTGCCAGCAGCAGGGACAGTTCTGGGGCCAACGTCCTGACTTTC
many	TRBV6-5	TRBD1	TRBJ1-1	CASRDRVIGTEAFF	TGTGCCAGCAGAGACAGGGTTATCGGCACTGAAGCTTTCTTT
many	TRBV7-9	-	TRBJ2-1	CASSFQGPYNEQFF	TGTGCCAGCAGCTTTCAGGGACCCTACAATGAGCAGTTCTTC
many	TRBV5-6	-	TRBJ2-1	CASSPGGHNEQFF	TGTGCCAGCAGCCCCGGGGGTCACAATGAGCAGTTCTTC
many	TRBV5-6	-	TRBJ2-7	CASRTRGYEQYF	TGTGCCAGCAGAACCAGGGGCTACGAGCAGTACTTC
many	TRBV29-1	TRBD2	TRBJ2-1	CSVQTSGRSGNEQFF	TGCAGCGTGCAAACTAGCGGGAGGTCTGGGAATGAGCAGTTCTTC
many	TRBV28	-	TRBJ1-2	CASRLQPNYGYTF	TGTGCCAGCAGACTACAGCCGAACTATGGCTACACCTTC
many	TRBV20-1	TRBD2	TRBJ2-1	CSVKTSGSRNEQFF	TGCAGTGTCAAGACTAGCGGGAGTCGAAATGAGCAGTTCTTC
many	TRBV28	-	TRBJ1-6	CASSPGLTNSPLHF	TGTGCCAGCAGTCCGGGACTGACTAATTCACCCCTCCACTTT
many	TRBV29-1	TRBD2	TRBJ2-1	CSVEGFLLAGGPNEQFF	TGCAGCGTTGAAGGGTTCTTACTAGCGGGAGGGCCTAATGAGCAGTTCTTC
many	TRBV7-8	TRBD2	TRBJ2-7	CASSLALAETDEQYF	TGTGCCAGCAGCTTAGCACTAGCGGAGACAGACGAGCAGTACTTC
many	TRBV27	-	TRBJ2-5	CASSRYEGETQYF	TGTGCCAGCAGTCGCTACGAGGGGGAGACCCAGTACTTC
many	TRBV27	TRBD2	TRBJ2-3	CASSQIGPSGNTQYF	TGTGCCAGCAGCCAAATTGGCCCTAGCGGAAATACGCAGTATTTT
many	TRBV9	TRBD1	TRBJ2-7	CASSSRRTGDEQYF	TGTGCCAGCAGCAGCCGGCGGACAGGAGACGAGCAGTACTTC
few	TRBV12-3/TRBV12-4	-	TRBJ2-5	CASSWRETQYF	TGTGCCAGCAGTTGGAGGGAGACCCAGTACTTC
many	TRBV29-1	-	TRBJ2-3	CSVELGTDTQYF	TGCAGCGTTGAACTGGGGACGGATACGCAGTATTTT
many	TRBV20-1	-	TRBJ1-6	CSARIGDSPLHF	TGCAGTGCTAGAATAGGGGATTCACCCCTCCACTTT
many	TRBV15	-	TRBJ1-1	CATSRAGRMNTEAFF	TGTGCCACCAGCAGGGCTGGACGAATGAACACTGAAGCTTTCTTT
once	TRBV3-1	-	TRBJ1-1	CASSHFVEYTEAFF	TGTGCCAGCAGCCATTTCGTGGAGTACACCGAAGCTTTCTTT
many	TRBV24-1	-	TRBJ2-1	CATSDYDGQKQFF	TGTGCCACCAGTGATTACGATGGGCAGAAGCAGTTCTTC